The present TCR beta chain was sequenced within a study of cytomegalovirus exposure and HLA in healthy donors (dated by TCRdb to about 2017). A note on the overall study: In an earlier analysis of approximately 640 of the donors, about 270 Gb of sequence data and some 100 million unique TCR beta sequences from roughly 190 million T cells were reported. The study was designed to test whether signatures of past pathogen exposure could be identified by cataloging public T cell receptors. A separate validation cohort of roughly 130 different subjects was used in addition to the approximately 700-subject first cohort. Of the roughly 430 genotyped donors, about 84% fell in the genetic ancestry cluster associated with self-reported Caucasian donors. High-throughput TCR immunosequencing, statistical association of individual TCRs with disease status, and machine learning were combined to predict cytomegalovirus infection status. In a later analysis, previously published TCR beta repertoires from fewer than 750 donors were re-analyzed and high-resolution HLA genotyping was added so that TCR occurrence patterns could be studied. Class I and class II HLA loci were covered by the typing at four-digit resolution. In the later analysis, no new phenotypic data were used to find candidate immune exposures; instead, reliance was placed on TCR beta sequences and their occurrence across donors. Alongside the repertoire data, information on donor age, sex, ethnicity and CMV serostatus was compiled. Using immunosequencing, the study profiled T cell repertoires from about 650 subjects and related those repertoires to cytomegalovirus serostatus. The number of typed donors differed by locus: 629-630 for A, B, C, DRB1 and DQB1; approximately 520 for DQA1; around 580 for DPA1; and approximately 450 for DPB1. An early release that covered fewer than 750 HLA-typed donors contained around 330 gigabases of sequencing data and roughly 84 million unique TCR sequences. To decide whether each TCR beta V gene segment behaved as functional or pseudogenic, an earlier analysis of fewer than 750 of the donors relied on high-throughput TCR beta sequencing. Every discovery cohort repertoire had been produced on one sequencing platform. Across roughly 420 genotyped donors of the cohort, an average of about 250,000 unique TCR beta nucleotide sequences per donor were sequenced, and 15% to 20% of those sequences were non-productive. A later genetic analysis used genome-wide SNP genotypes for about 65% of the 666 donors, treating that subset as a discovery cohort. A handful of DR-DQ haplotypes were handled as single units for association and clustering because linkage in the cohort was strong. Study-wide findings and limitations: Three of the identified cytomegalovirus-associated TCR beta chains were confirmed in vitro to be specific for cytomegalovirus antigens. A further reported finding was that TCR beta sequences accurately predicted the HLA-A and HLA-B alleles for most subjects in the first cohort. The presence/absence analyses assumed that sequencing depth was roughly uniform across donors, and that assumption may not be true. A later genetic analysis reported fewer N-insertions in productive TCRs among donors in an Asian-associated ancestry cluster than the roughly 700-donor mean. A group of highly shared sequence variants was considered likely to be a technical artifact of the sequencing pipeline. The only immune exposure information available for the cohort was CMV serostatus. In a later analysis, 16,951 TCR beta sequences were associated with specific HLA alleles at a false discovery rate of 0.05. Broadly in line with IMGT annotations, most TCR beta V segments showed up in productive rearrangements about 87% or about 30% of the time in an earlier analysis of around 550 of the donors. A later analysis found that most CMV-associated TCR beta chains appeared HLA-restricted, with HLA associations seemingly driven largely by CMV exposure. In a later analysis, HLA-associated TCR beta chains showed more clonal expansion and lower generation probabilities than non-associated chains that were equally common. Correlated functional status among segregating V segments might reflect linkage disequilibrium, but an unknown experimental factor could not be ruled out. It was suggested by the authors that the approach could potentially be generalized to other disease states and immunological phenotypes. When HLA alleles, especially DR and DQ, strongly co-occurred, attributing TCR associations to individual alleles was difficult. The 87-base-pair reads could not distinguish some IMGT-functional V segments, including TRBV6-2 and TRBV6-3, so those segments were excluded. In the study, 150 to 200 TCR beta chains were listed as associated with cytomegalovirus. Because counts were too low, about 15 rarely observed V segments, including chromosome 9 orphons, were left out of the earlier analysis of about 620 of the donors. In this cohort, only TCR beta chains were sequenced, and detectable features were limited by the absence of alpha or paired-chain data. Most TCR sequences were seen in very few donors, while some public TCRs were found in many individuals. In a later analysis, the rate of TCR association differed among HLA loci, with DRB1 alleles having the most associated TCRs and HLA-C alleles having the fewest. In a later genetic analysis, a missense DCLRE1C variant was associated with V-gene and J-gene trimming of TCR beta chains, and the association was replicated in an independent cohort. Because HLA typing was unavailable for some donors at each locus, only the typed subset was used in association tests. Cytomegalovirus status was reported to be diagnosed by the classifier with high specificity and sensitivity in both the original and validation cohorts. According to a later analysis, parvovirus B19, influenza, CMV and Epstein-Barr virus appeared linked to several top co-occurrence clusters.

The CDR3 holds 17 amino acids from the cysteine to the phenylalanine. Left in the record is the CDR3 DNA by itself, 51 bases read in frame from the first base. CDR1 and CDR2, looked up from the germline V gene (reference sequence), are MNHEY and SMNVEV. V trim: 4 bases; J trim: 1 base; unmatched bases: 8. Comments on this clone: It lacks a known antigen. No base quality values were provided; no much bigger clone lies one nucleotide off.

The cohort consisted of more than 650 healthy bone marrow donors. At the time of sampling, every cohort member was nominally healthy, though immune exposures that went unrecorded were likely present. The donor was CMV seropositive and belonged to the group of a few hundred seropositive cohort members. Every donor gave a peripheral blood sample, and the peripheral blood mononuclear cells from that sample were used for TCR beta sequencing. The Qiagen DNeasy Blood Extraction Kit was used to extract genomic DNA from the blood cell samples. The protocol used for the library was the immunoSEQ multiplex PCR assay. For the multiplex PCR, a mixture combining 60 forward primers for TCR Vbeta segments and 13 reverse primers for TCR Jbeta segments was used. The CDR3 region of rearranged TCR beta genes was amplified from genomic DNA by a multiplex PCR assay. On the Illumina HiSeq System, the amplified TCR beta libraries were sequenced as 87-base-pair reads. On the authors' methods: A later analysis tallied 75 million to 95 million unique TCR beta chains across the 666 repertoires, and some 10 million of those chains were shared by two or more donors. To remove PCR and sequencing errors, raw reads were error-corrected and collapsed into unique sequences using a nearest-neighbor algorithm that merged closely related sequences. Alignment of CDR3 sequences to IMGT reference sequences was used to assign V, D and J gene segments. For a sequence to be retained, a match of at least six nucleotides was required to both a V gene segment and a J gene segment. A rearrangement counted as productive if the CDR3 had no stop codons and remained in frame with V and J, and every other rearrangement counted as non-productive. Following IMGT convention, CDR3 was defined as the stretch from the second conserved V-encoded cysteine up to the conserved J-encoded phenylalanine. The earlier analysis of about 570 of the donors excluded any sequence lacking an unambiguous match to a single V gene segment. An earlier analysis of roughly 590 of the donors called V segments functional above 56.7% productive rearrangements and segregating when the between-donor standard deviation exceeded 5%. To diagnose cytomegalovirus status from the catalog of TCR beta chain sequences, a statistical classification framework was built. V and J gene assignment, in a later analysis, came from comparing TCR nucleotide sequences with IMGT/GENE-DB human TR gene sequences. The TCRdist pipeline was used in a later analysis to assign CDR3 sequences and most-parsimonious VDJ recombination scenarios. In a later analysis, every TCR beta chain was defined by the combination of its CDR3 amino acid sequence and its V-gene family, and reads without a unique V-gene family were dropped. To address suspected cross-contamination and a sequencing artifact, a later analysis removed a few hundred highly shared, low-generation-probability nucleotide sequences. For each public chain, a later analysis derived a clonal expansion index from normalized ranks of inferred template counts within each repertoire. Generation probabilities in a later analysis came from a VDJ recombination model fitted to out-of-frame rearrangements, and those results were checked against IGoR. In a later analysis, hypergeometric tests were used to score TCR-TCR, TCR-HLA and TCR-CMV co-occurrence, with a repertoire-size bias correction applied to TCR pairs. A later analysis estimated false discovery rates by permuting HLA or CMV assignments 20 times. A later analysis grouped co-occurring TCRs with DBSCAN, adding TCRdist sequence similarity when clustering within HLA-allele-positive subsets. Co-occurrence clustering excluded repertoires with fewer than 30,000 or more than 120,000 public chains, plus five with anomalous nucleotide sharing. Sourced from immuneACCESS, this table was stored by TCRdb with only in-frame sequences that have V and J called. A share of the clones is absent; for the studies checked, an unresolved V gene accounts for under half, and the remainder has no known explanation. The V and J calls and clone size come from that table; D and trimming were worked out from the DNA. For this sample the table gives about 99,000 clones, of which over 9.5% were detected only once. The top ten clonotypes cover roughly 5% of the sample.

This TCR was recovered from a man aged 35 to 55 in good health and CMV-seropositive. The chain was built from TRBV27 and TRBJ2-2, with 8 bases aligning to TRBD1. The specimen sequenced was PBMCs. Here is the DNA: TGTGCCAGCAGTTGGGGGGCAGGACAGGGGAACACCGGGGAGCTGTTTTTT. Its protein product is CASSWGAGQGNTGELFF.